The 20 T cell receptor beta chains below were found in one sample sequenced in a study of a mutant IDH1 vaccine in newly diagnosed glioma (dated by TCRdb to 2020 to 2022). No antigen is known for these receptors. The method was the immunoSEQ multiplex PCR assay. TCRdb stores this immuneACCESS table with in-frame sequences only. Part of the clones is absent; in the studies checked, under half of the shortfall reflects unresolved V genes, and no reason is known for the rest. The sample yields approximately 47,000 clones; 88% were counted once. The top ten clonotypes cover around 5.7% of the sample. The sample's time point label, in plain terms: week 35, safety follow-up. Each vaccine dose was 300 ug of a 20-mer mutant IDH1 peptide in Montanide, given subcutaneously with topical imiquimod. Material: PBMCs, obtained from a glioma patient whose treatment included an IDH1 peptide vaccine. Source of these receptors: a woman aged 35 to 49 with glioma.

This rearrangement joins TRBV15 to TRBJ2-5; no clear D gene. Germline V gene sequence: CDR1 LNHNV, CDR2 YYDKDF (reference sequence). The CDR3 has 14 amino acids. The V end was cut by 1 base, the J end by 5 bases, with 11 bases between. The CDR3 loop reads CATSRGSRYETQYF. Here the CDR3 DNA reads TGTGCCACCAGCAGAGGGTCACGGTACGAGACCCAGTACTTC.

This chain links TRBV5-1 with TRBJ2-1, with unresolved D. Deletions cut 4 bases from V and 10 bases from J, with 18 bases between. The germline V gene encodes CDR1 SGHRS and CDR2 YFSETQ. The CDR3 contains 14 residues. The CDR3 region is CASSRVATGKEQFF. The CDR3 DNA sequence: TGCGCCAGCAGCCGGGTTGCAACCGGAAAAGAGCAGTTCTTC. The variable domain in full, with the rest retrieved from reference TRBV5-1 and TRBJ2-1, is KAGVTQTPRYLIKTRGQQVTLSCSPISGHRSVSWYQQTPGQGLQFLFEYFSETQRNKGNFPGRFSGRQFSNSRSEMNVSTLELGDSALYLCASSRVATGKEQFFGPGTRLTVL.

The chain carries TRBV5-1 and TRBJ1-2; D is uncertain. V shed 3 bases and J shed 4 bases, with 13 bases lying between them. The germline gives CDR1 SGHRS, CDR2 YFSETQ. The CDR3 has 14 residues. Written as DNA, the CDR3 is TGCGCCAGCAGCTCCTACACGGGATCCTATGGCTACACCTTC. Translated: CASSSYTGSYGYTF.

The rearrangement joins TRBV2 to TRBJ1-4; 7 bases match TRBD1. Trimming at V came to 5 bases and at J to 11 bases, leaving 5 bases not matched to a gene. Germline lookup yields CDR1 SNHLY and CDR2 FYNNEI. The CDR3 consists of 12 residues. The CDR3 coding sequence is TGTGCCAGCAGTACTACAGGGGATAAACTGTTTTTT. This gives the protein CASSTTGDKLFF.

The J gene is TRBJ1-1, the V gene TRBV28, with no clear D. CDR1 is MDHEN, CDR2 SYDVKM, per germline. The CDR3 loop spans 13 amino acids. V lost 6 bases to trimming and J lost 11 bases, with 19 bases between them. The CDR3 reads CASSPSERPVAFF. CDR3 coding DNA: TGTGCCAGCAGCCCCTCGGAGCGACCAGTTGCTTTCTTT.

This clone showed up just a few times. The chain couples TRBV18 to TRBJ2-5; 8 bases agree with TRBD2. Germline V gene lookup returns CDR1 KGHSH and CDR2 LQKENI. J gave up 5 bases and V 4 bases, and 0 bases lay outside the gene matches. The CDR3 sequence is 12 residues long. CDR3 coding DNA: TGTGCCAGCTCACAGCGGGGGGAGACCCAGTACTTC. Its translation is CASSQRGETQYF. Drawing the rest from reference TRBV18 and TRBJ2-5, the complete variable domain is NAGVMQNPRHLVRRRGQEARLRCSPMKGHSHVYWYRQLPEEGLKFMVYLQKENIIDESGMPKERFSAEFPKEGPSILRIQQVVRGDSAAYFCASSQRGETQYFGPGTRLLVL.

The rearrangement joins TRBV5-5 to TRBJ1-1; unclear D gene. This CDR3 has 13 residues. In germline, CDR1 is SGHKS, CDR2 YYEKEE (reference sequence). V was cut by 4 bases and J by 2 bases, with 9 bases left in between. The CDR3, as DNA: TGTGCCAGCAGCCGTACAGCCAACACTGAAGCTTTCTTT. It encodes CASSRTANTEAFF.

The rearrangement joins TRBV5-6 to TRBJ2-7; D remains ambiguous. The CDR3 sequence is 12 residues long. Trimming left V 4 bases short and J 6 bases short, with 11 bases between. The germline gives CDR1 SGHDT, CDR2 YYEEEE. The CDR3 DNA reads TGTGCCAGCAGCATCGAAAGTGCCGAGCAGTACTTC. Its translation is CASSIESAEQYF.

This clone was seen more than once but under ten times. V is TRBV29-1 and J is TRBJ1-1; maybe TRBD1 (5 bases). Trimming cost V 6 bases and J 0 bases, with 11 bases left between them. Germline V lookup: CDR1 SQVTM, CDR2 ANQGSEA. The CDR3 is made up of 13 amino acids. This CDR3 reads CSVLGHLNTEAFF. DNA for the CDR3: TGCAGCGTCCTTGGACACCTGAACACTGAAGCTTTCTTT.

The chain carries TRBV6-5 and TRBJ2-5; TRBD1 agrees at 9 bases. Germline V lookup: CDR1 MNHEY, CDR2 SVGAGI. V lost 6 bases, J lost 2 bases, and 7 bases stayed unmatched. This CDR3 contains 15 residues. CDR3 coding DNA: TGTGCCAGCAGGCGACAGGGGGGGCAACAAGAGACCCAGTACTTC. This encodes CASRRQGGQQETQYF.

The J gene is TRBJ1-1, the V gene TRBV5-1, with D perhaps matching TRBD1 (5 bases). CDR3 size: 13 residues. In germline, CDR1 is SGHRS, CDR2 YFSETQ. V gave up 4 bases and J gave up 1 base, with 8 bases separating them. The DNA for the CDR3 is TGCGCCAGCAGCGTTGGGACGAACACTGAAGCTTTCTTT. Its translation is CASSVGTNTEAFF.

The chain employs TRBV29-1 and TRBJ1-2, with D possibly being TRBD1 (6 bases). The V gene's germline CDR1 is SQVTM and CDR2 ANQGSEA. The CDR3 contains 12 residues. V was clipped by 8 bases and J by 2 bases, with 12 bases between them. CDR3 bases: TGCAGCTTAAGGGACACAAACTATGGCTACACCTTC. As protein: CSLRDTNYGYTF.

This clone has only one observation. The CDR3 coding sequence is TGTGCCAGTCGCCGGGACAGAGATTGGTATGGCTACACCTTC. Amino acid sequence: CASRRDRDWYGYTF. The chain joins TRBV19 to TRBJ1-2, with TRBD1 matching over 7 bases. V was clipped by 8 bases and J by 5 bases; unmatched bases: 11. The length of the CDR3 is 14 residues. CDR1 and CDR2 from the germline V gene are LNHDA and SQIVND (reference sequence).

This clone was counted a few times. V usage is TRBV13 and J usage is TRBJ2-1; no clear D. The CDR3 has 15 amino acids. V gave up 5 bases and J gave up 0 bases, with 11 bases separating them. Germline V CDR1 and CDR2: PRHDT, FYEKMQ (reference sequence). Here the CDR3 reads CASSLGRRSYNEQFF. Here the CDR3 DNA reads TGTGCCAGCAGCCTGGGCCGTCGCTCCTACAATGAGCAGTTCTTC.

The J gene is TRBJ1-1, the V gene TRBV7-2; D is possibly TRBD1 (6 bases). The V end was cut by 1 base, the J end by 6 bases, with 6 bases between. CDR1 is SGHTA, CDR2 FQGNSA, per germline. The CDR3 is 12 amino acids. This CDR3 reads CASSLDRAEAFF. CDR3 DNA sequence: TGTGCCAGCAGCTTAGACAGGGCTGAAGCTTTCTTT.

The CDR3 coding sequence is TGTGCCAGCAGTTCCTACCACGAGCAGTACTTC. It is translated as CASSSYHEQYF. The chain employs TRBV28 and TRBJ2-7; D ambiguous. Germline CDR1 and CDR2: MDHEN and SYDVKM. V lost 4 bases and J 5 bases, leaving 6 bases between the germline ends. The CDR3 extends over 11 amino acids.

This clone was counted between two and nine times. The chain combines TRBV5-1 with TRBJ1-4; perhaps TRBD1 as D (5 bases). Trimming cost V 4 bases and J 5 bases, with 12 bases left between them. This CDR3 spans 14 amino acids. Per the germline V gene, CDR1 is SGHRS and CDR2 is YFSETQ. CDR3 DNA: TGCGCCAGCAGCCGTGACAGTGTAAATGAAAAACTGTTTTTT. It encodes CASSRDSVNEKLFF.

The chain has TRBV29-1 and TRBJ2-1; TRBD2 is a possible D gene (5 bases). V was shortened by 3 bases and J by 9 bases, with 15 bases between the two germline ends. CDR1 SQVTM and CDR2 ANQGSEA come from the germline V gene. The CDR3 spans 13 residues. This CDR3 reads CSVDRGGVGEQFF. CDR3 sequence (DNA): TGCAGCGTTGACAGAGGAGGCGTTGGTGAGCAGTTCTTC.

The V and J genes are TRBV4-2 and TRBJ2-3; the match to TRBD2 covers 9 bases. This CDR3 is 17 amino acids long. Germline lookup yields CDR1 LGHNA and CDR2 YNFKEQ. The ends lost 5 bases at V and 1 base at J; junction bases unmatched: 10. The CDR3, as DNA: TGTGCCAGCAGCAAAGGGGGGGCGGGAGGGGGCACAGATACGCAGTATTTT. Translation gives CASSKGGAGGGTDTQYF.

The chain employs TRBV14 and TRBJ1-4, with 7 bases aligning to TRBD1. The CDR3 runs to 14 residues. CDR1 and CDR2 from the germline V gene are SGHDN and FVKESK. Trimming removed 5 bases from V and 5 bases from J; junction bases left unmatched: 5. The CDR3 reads CASSEGTVNEKLFF. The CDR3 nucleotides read TGTGCCAGCAGCGAAGGGACAGTGAATGAAAAACTGTTTTTT.